This record concerns one T cell receptor beta chain sequence. Its specificity is not known. TCRdb redid the calling of the 5' RACE reads with MiXCR, one entry per CDR3 protein. Of some 840,000 distinct CDR3 sequences listed, 10% to 15% are singletons. This sample stems from a study of CD8 T cells in ankylosing spondylitis. Study-wide results and limits: The study identified a TCR beta motif of roughly eight highly homologous variants that appeared characteristic of ankylosing spondylitis blood. Past research had described some motif variants in reactive arthritis synovial fluid and blood.

Germline values: CDR1 SGHRS, CDR2 YFSETQ. The CDR3 length is 13 residues. Trimming took 0 bases from V and 7 from J, leaving 10 bases between them. The sequence was collected from a male donor with ankylosing spondylitis. Sequencing was carried out using blood, either unsorted or a sorted T cell fraction (not recorded which). The V call is TRBV5-1, the J call TRBJ1-1; D gene ambiguous. This CDR3 is CASSLGRSSEAFF. DNA for the CDR3: TGCGCCAGCAGCTTGGGAAGGAGCAGTGAAGCTTTCTTT.